What follows describes a single TCR beta chain. The sample belongs to a study of blood T cell repertoires in COVID-19. Original processing notes: Amplification of reference gene primers was used by the study to estimate nucleated cell counts. Sequencing was performed with immunoSEQ multiplex PCR; in TCRdb, only in-frame clones are kept and a portion is missing. That table is the source of V, J and clone size, and D and trimming were worked out from the DNA. Of approximately 220,000 clones in the sample, around 90% were seen once. This CDR3 spans 15 amino acids. Losses at the gene ends were 3 bases for V and 4 bases for J; bases not matched to a gene: 6. CDR1 and CDR2 (germline): SGHTA, FQGTGA. Cohort allocation depended upon clinical history that participants reported. A COVID-19 case had been met by exposed participants during the 2 weeks before study entry.

Input material: PBMCs or T cells enriched from blood (not recorded which). The clonotype comes from a man aged 25-40 years who had been exposed to COVID-19. The chain employs TRBV7-3 and TRBJ2-5, with 9 positions matching TRBD1. The CDR3, as DNA: TGTGCCAGCAGCTTCACCGGGACAGGGAGAGAGACCCAGTACTTC. Amino acids: CASSFTGTGRETQYF.